These 2 T cell receptor beta chains came from one sample sequenced in a study of immune evolution from preneoplasia to lung adenocarcinoma. TCRdb's copy holds only in-frame clones and misses some; the assay was immunoSEQ multiplex PCR. In the table there are over 14,000 clones, 70% to 90% of which are singletons. Sequencing was carried out using FFPE minimally invasive lung adenocarcinoma tissue. These receptors all stem from a person aged 65-85 years with lung adenocarcinoma.

This sequence joins TRBV30 and TRBJ2-1; 7 bases fit TRBD2. CDR3 length: 16 amino acids. Looked up from germline, CDR1 is GTSNPN and CDR2 is SVGIG (reference sequence). Trimming removed 4 bases from V and 5 bases from J; junction bases left unmatched: 14. The CDR3 loop is CAWNDTPPAGDNEQFF. As DNA, the CDR3 is TGTGCCTGGAATGACACCCCCCCGGCGGGGGACAATGAGCAGTTCTTC. Drawing the rest from reference TRBV30 and TRBJ2-1, the complete variable domain is SQTIHQWPATLVQPVGSPLSLECTVEGTSNPNLYWYRQAAGRGLQLLFYSVGIGQISSEVPQNLSASRPQDRQFILSSKKLLLSDSGFYLCAWNDTPPAGDNEQFFGPGTRLTVL.

The genes are TRBV28 and TRBJ2-2, with 7 bases identical to TRBD1. V was pared by 7 bases and J by 2 bases, with 4 bases of the junction left unmatched. The germline gives CDR1 MDHEN, CDR2 SYDVKM. The CDR3 extends over 14 amino acids. The CDR3 nucleotides are TGTGCCAGCACACGACAGGGAAACACCGGGGAGCTGTTTTTT. Translating gives CASTRQGNTGELFF. Supplemented by reference TRBV28 and TRBJ2-2, the full variable domain reads DVKVTQSSRYLVKRTGEKVFLECVQDMDHENMFWYRQDPGLGLRLIYFSYDVKMKEKGDIPEGYSVSREKKERFSLILESASTNQTSMYLCASTRQGNTGELFFGEGSRLTVL.